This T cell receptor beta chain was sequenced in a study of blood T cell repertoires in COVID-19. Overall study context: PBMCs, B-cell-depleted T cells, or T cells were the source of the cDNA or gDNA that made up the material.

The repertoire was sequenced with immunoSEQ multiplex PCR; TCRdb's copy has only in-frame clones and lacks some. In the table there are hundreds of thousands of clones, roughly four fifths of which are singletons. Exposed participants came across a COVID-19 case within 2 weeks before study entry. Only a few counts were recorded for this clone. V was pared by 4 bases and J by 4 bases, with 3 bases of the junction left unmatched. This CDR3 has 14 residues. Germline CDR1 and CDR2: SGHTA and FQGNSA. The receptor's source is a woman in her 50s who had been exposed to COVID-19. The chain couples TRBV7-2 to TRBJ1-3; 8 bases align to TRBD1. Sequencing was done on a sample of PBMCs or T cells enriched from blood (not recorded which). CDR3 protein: CASSSRQGGNTIYF. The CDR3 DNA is TGTGCCAGCAGCTCCCGACAGGGGGGAAACACCATATATTTT.